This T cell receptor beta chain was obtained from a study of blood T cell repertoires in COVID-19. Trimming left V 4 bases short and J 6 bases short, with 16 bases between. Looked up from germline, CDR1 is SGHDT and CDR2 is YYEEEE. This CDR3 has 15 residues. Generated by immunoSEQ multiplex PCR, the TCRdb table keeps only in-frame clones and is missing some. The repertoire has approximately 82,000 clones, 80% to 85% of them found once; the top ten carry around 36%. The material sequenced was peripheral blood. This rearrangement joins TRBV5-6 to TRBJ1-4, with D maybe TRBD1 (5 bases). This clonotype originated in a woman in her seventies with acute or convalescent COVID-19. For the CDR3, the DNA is TGTGCCAGCAGCCGGGGACTGTCCCTCGATGAAAAACTGTTTTTT. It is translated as CASSRGLSLDEKLFF.